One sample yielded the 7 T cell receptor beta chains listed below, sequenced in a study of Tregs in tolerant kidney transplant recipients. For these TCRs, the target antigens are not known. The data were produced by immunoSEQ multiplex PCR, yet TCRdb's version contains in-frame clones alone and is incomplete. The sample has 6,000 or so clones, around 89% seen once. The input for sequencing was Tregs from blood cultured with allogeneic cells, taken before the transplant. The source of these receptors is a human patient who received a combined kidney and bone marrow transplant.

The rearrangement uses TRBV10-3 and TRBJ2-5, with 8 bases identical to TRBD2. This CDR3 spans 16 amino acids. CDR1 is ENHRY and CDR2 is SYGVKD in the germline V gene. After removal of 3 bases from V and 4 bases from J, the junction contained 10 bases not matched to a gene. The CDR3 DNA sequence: TGTGCCATCAGTGACGGCGGGAGGAGACGGGTAGAGACCCAGTACTTC. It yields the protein CAISDGGRRRVETQYF.

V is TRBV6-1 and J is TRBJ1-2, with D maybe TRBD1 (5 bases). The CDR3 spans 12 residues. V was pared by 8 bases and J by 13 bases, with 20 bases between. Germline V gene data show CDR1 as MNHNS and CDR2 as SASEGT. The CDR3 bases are TGTGCCAGCTGGGGCCCGGGGCTCTGGGCCACCTTC. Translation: CASWGPGLWATF.

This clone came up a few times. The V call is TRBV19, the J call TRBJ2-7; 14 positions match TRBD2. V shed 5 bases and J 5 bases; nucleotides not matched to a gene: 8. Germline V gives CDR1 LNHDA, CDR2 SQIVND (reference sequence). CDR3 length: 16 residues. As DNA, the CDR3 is TGTGCCAGTAGTCGATTCGGGACTAGCGGGAGTAACGAGCAGTACTTC. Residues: CASSRFGTSGSNEQYF.

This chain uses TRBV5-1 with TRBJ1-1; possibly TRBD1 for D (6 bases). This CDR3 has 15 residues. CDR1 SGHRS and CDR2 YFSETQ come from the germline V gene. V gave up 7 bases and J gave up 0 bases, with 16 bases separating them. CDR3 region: CASGYTGQLNTEAFF. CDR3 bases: TGCGCCAGCGGCTATACGGGACAATTGAACACTGAAGCTTTCTTT.

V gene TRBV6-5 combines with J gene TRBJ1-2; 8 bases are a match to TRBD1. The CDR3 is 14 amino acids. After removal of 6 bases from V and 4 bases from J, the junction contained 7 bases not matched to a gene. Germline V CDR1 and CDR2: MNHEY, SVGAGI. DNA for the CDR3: TGTGCCAGCAGCTTACAGGGGGAGGGCTATGGCTACACCTTC. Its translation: CASSLQGEGYGYTF.

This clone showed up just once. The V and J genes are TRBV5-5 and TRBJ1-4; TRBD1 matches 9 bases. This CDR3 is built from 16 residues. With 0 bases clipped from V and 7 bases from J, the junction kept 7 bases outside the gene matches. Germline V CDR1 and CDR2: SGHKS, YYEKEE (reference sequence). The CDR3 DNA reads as TGTGCCAGCAGCTTGGCCATCAGGACAGGGGCTGAAAAACTGTTTTTT. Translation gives CASSLAIRTGAEKLFF.

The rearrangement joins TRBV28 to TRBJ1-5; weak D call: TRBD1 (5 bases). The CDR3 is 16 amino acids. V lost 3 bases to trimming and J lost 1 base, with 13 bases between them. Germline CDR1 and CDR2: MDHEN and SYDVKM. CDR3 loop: CASSFLRGRSNQPQHF. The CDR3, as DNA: TGTGCCAGCAGTTTTCTAAGGGGCAGGAGCAATCAGCCCCAGCATTTT.